These T cell receptor beta chains were read from a single sample in a study of blood T cell repertoires in COVID-19. Clones were sequenced by immunoSEQ multiplex PCR, and TCRdb holds only the in-frame ones, with some missing. The table records some 90,000 clones, around 89% of them present only once. The sequencing input was peripheral blood. The receptors originated from a man aged 50 to 59 with acute or convalescent COVID-19. Both conserved end residues are trimmed from each CDR3. The order of the fields is V gene, J gene, CDR3 protein.

v_call: TRBV10-3; j_call: TRBJ1-6; cdr3_aa: AINPGQHGNSPLH
v_call: TRBV10-3; j_call: TRBJ2-7; cdr3_aa: ASQTMGGYEQY
v_call: TRBV3-1/TRBV3-2; j_call: TRBJ2-1; cdr3_aa: ASSQDPGQGYNEQF
v_call: TRBV18; j_call: TRBJ2-7; cdr3_aa: ASSPSGQGVSYEQY
v_call: TRBV28; j_call: TRBJ1-2; cdr3_aa: ASSASPGTGIGYGYT
v_call: TRBV7-2; j_call: TRBJ2-3; cdr3_aa: ASSPGASGGITDTQY
v_call: TRBV28; j_call: TRBJ1-5; cdr3_aa: ASSLSGPQH
v_call: TRBV29-1; j_call: TRBJ1-5; cdr3_aa: SVGGSNQPQH
v_call: TRBV18; j_call: TRBJ1-1; cdr3_aa: ASSPGENTEAF
v_call: TRBV6-4; j_call: TRBJ1-2; cdr3_aa: ATPRDSNYGYT
v_call: TRBV6-1; j_call: TRBJ1-2; cdr3_aa: ASSATGSSWNYGYT
v_call: TRBV10-3; j_call: TRBJ2-3; cdr3_aa: AISGQQRGGGLY
v_call: TRBV30; j_call: TRBJ1-5; cdr3_aa: AWSTTNFNQPQH
v_call: TRBV19; j_call: TRBJ1-1; cdr3_aa: ASRLTDEAF
v_call: TRBV19; j_call: TRBJ1-4; cdr3_aa: ASSRTATNEKLF
v_call: TRBV6-5; j_call: TRBJ2-1; cdr3_aa: ASRSPGQGFNEQF
v_call: TRBV7-3; j_call: TRBJ2-1; cdr3_aa: ASSPRSGAGEQF
v_call: TRBV29-1; j_call: TRBJ2-6; cdr3_aa: SVEVGEVSGANVLT
v_call: TRBV7-8; j_call: TRBJ2-7; cdr3_aa: ASSLNSGGSYEQY
v_call: TRBV5-1; j_call: TRBJ1-1; cdr3_aa: ASSPRVKGQGSSYIMNTEAF
v_call: TRBV7-2; j_call: TRBJ2-1; cdr3_aa: ASRQSGGAYNEQF
v_call: TRBV7-8; j_call: TRBJ2-7; cdr3_aa: ASSFDRGYEQY
v_call: TRBV30; j_call: TRBJ2-3; cdr3_aa: AWRAGFGTDTQY
v_call: TRBV20-1; j_call: TRBJ2-1; cdr3_aa: SAASYNEQF
v_call: TRBV30; j_call: TRBJ1-4; cdr3_aa: AWSPGTGYEKLF
v_call: TRBV10-3; j_call: TRBJ2-1; cdr3_aa: AISETPMPRGNEQF